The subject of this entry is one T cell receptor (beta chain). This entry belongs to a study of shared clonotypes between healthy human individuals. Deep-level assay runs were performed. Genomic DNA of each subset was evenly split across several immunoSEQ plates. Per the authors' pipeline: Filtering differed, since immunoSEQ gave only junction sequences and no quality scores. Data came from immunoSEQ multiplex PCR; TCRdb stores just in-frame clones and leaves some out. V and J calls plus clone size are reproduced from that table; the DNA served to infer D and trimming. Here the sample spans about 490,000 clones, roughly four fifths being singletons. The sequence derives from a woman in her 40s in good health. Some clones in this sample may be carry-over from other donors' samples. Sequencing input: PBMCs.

This chain's CDR3 is CASSTSGTGDFGQYF. DNA for the CDR3: TGTGCCAGCAGTACCTCTGGGACAGGGGACTTTGGGCAGTATTTT. The rearrangement links TRBV28 to TRBJ2-3; 10 positions match TRBD1. The CDR3 is 15 amino acids. Germline CDR1 MDHEN, CDR2 SYDVKM. Germline trimming cut 5 bases from V and 11 bases from J; bases unmatched to any gene: 13.